Below are 29 T cell receptor beta chains sequenced from a single sample in a study of shared clonotypes between healthy human individuals (dated by TCRdb to about 2020). The protocol used for the library was the immunoSEQ multiplex PCR assay. TCRdb retrieved this table from immuneACCESS and kept in-frame rearrangements only. Not all clones are present; in checked studies, unresolved V genes account for under half, and no reason is known for the remainder. Counted in this sample were around 700,000 clones; approximately 79% of them appeared once. The ten most abundant clones make up more than 1.5% of the sample. The sample consisted of memory CD4+ T cells sorted from blood. What this sample's cell subset or site label stands for: CD45RA-negative fraction. Receptors were obtained from a woman aged 30 to 39 in good health.

This rearrangement joins TRBV25-1 to TRBJ2-4, with D possibly matching TRBD2 (5 bases). Looked up from germline, CDR1 is MGHDK and CDR2 is SYGVNS. The CDR3 runs 15 residues. The germline V and J ends were trimmed by 4 bases and 6 bases, with 16 bases remaining between them. CDR3 coding DNA: TGTGCCAGCAGTGCGTCCGACGGGGTAGGAAACATTCAGTACTTC. It translates to CASSASDGVGNIQYF.

The chain recombines TRBV5-6 with TRBJ1-1; TRBD1 might be the D (6 bases). V was trimmed by 3 bases and J by 6 bases, leaving 12 bases between them. Germline V gene lookup returns CDR1 SGHDT and CDR2 YYEEEE. The CDR3 is made up of 13 amino acids. The DNA of the CDR3 is TGTGCCAGCAGCTCACAGGGACGCTCTGAAGCTTTCTTT. Protein product: CASSSQGRSEAFF. Using reference TRBV5-6 and TRBJ1-1 for the parts outside the CDR3, the full variable domain is DAGVTQSPTHLIKTRGQQVTLRCSPKSGHDTVSWYQQALGQGPQFIFQYYEEEERQRGNFPDRFSGHQFPNYSSELNVNALLLGDSALYLCASSSQGRSEAFFGQGTRLTVV.

The chain joins TRBV5-6 to TRBJ1-2; D uncertain. The germline V gene encodes CDR1 SGHDT and CDR2 YYEEEE. Trimming stripped 3 bases from V and 2 bases from J, with 14 bases between. The CDR3 spans 15 residues. The CDR3 DNA reads as TGTGCCAGCAGCTGGTTCCAGGTCGTCAACTATGGCTACACCTTC. Translating gives CASSWFQVVNYGYTF.

The chain is built from TRBV11-2 and TRBJ1-5; 7 bases align to TRBD1. Germline loops: CDR1 SGHAT, CDR2 FQNNGV. The trim removed 5 bases at V and 7 bases at J, leaving 5 bases unmatched. This CDR3 contains 13 residues. CDR3 nucleotide sequence: TGTGCCAGCAGCGTCACACAGGGGCAGCCCCAGCATTTT. It codes for CASSVTQGQPQHF.

To note about this clone: Other DNA sequences of this sample code for an identical CDR3. The rearrangement joins TRBV28 to TRBJ2-7; 7 bases map to TRBD2. Germline-derived CDR1 and CDR2 are MDHEN and SYDVKM. This CDR3 comprises 13 residues. The V gene end was trimmed by 5 bases and the J gene end by 3 bases; junction bases not matched to a gene: 4. CDR3 in DNA: TGTGCCAGCAGTCTAGCGGAGCACTACGAGCAGTACTTC. Protein: CASSLAEHYEQYF.

The CDR3 DNA reads as TGCAGCGTTCGCCTGGGAACGGCCACTGAAGCTTTCTTT. It translates to CSVRLGTATEAFF. The chain joins TRBV29-1 to TRBJ1-1, with D uncertain. The CDR3 has 13 residues. V was trimmed by 5 bases and J by 4 bases, leaving 14 bases between them. Germline CDR1 SQVTM, CDR2 ANQGSEA. Drawing the rest from reference TRBV29-1 and TRBJ1-1, the complete variable domain is SAVISQKPSRDICQRGTSLTIQCQVDSQVTMMFWYRQQPGQSLTLIATANQGSEATYESGFVIDKFPISRPNLTFSTLTVSNMSPEDSSIYLCSVRLGTATEAFFGQGTRLTVV.

The gene calls are TRBV5-1 and TRBJ2-7; TRBD1 agrees at 7 bases. Germline lookup yields CDR1 SGHRS and CDR2 YFSETQ. The CDR3 has 16 amino acids. J lost 7 bases, V lost 0 bases, and 13 bases had no gene match. The CDR3 coding sequence is TGCGCCAGCAGCTTGGTTTCGACAGGGAGTCAGGGGGAGCAGTACTTC. Translated: CASSLVSTGSQGEQYF.

This chain joins TRBV18 and TRBJ1-5; D is unclear. The CDR3 totals 15 residues. Germline CDR1 KGHSH, CDR2 LQKENI. Trimming removed 4 bases from V and 3 bases from J, with 13 bases in between. The CDR3 protein is CASSQTDGDNQPQHF. CDR3 in DNA: TGTGCCAGCTCACAAACAGACGGAGACAATCAGCCCCAGCATTTT.

The chain has TRBV7-6 and TRBJ2-2, with D maybe TRBD1 (5 bases). V shed 5 bases and J shed 7 bases, with 14 bases lying between them. Germline assignment: CDR1 SGHVS and CDR2 FNYEAQ. The CDR3 has 14 residues. CDR3 nucleotides: TGTGCCAGCAGCGACCAAGCAGGGATCGGGGAGCTGTTTTTT. Its protein product is CASSDQAGIGELFF.

The chain has TRBV5-4 and TRBJ2-1; TRBD1 matches 8 bases. V lost 0 bases and J lost 3; bases outside the gene matches: 5. Germline V gene sequence: CDR1 SGHNT, CDR2 YYREEE (reference sequence). This CDR3 spans 16 amino acids. The CDR3 reads CASSLGGTGGYNEQFF. The CDR3 DNA reads as TGTGCCAGCAGCTTGGGAGGAACAGGGGGCTACAATGAGCAGTTCTTC.

V gene TRBV7-8 combines with J gene TRBJ2-5; TRBD1 matches 7 bases. V lost 4 bases and J lost 3; bases outside the gene matches: 2. The CDR3 extends over 13 amino acids. Germline V gene data show CDR1 as SGHVS and CDR2 as FQNEAQ. CDR3 bases: TGTGCCAGCAGCTACGGGACAGAAGAGACCCAGTACTTC. Translated, it gives CASSYGTEETQYF.

This rearrangement joins TRBV7-9 to TRBJ1-1; D remains ambiguous. Germline CDR1 and CDR2: SEHNR and FQNEAQ (reference sequence). The V end lost 5 bases, the J end lost 6 bases, and 10 bases lay between the germline ends. The length of the CDR3 is 12 residues. The CDR3 spells CASSHSAAEAFF. The DNA of the CDR3 is TGTGCCAGCAGCCACTCTGCGGCTGAAGCTTTCTTT. Full variable domain (rest looked up from reference TRBV7-9 and TRBJ1-1): DTGVSQNPRHKITKRGQNVTFRCDPISEHNRLYWYRQTLGQGPEFLTYFQNEAQLEKSRLLSDRFSAERPKGSFSTLEIQRTEQGDSAMYLCASSHSAAEAFFGQGTRLTVV.

This clone was detected a few times. The rearrangement links TRBV5-1 to TRBJ1-1; 7 bases are shared with TRBD1. The CDR3 runs to 14 residues. The V gene end was trimmed by 7 bases and the J gene end by 4 bases; junction bases not matched to a gene: 10. Germline assignment: CDR1 SGHRS and CDR2 YFSETQ. This CDR3 reads CASGRQGTGTEAFF. In DNA form, the CDR3 reads TGCGCCAGCGGACGACAGGGTACCGGCACTGAAGCTTTCTTT. Complete variable domain (other parts from reference TRBV5-1 and TRBJ1-1): KAGVTQTPRYLIKTRGQQVTLSCSPISGHRSVSWYQQTPGQGLQFLFEYFSETQRNKGNFPGRFSGRQFSNSRSEMNVSTLELGDSALYLCASGRQGTGTEAFFGQGTRLTVV.

The J gene is TRBJ1-5, the V gene TRBV28; 8 positions agree with TRBD1. The CDR3 contains 15 residues. Germline V gives CDR1 MDHEN, CDR2 SYDVKM. V was clipped by 4 bases and J by 4 bases; unmatched bases: 6. This chain's CDR3 is CASSSGQAENQPQHF. The DNA of the CDR3 is TGTGCCAGCAGTTCGGGACAGGCCGAAAATCAGCCCCAGCATTTT.

CDR3 sequence reads: CASGRPFTDTQYF. The CDR3 DNA sequence: TGTGCCAGTGGAAGGCCGTTCACAGATACGCAGTATTTT. This chain uses TRBV19 with TRBJ2-3, with D unclear. Trimming took off 8 bases at V and 2 bases at J, with 11 bases between the two ends. The V gene's germline CDR1 is LNHDA and CDR2 SQIVND (reference sequence). There are 13 residues in the CDR3.

The rearrangement links TRBV9 to TRBJ2-1; unclear D gene. Deletions cut 2 bases from V and 6 bases from J, with 9 bases between. CDR3 length: 13 amino acids. The V gene's germline CDR1 is SGDLS and CDR2 YYNGEE. CDR3 in amino acids: CASSVVGLNEQFF. CDR3 nucleotides: TGTGCCAGCAGCGTGGTGGGCCTCAATGAGCAGTTCTTC.

This chain links TRBV7-3 with TRBJ1-1; D is undetermined. V lost 6 bases and J lost 3, with 11 bases in between. In germline, CDR1 is SGHTA, CDR2 FQGTGA. CDR3 length equals 13 residues. This CDR3 reads CASSPFQDTEAFF. CDR3 sequence (DNA): TGTGCCAGCAGTCCGTTCCAGGACACTGAAGCTTTCTTT.

This chain links TRBV6-1 with TRBJ1-1, with D possibly being TRBD1 (6 bases). This CDR3 spans 13 amino acids. V was trimmed by 4 bases and J by 3 bases, leaving 9 bases between them. In germline, CDR1 is MNHNS, CDR2 SASEGT. CDR3 DNA sequence: TGTGCCAGCAGTGTCGACAGGCACACTGAAGCTTTCTTT. Translation: CASSVDRHTEAFF.

The V and J genes are TRBV28 and TRBJ2-1; D not resolved. Trimming removed 7 bases from V and 7 bases from J, with 14 bases in between. Per the germline V gene, CDR1 is MDHEN and CDR2 is SYDVKM. This CDR3 contains 13 residues. In DNA form, the CDR3 reads TGTGCCAGCAACACACCCCCAACGAATGAGCAGTTCTTC. Translating it yields CASNTPPTNEQFF.

The rearrangement uses TRBV28 and TRBJ1-3; TRBD1 matches 7 bases. The trim removed 7 bases at V and 3 bases at J, leaving 9 bases unmatched. The CDR3 loop spans 15 amino acids. Germline CDR1 MDHEN, CDR2 SYDVKM. The CDR3 reads CASTRQGSDGNTIYF. In DNA form, the CDR3 reads TGTGCCAGCACCCGACAGGGTTCGGATGGAAACACCATATATTTT. Looking up the rest from reference TRBV28 and TRBJ1-3 gives the full variable domain: DVKVTQSSRYLVKRTGEKVFLECVQDMDHENMFWYRQDPGLGLRLIYFSYDVKMKEKGDIPEGYSVSREKKERFSLILESASTNQTSMYLCASTRQGSDGNTIYFGEGSWLTVV.

V gene TRBV9 combines with J gene TRBJ2-3; D gene ambiguous. Trimming cost V 4 bases and J 6 bases, with 12 bases left between them. The CDR3 length is 13 residues. The germline gives CDR1 SGDLS, CDR2 YYNGEE. For the CDR3, the DNA is TGTGCCAGCAGCCCCTCGGCCGTGGATACGCAGTATTTT. As protein: CASSPSAVDTQYF.

Comments on this clone: Other DNA variants within this sample encode the same CDR3. This chain connects TRBV5-1 to TRBJ1-1; D not resolved. Trimming took off 6 bases at V and 2 bases at J, with 5 bases between the two ends. The CDR3 totals 11 residues. The V gene's germline CDR1 is SGHRS and CDR2 YFSETQ. Written as DNA, the CDR3 is TGCGCCAGCACGGGAAACACTGAAGCTTTCTTT. Residues: CASTGNTEAFF.

The chain carries TRBV21-1 and TRBJ2-7. TRBV21-1 is annotated as a pseudogene. There are 15 residues in the CDR3. CDR3 coding DNA: TGTGCCAGCAGCAATGAAGGGACGGAGATCGCCGAGCAGTACTTC. Residues: CASSNEGTEIAEQYF.

In the case of this clone: Other DNA sequences of this sample code for an identical CDR3. The rearrangement links TRBV5-1 to TRBJ2-3; 9 positions match TRBD2. This CDR3 region has 14 residues. With V trimmed by 2 bases and J by 3 bases, 1 base remained unmatched. Germline CDR1 reads SGHRS; CDR2 reads YFSETQ. CDR3 sequence: CASSFGLATDTQYF. The DNA of the CDR3 is TGCGCCAGCAGCTTTGGACTAGCGACAGATACGCAGTATTTT.

This chain uses TRBV7-3 with TRBJ2-2, with D possibly being TRBD1 or TRBD2 (5 bases each). Germline CDR1 reads SGHTA; CDR2 reads FQGTGA. The CDR3 consists of 15 residues. V was clipped by 5 bases and J by 6 bases, with 16 bases between them. CDR3 protein: CASSPGWSGSGELFF. The DNA for the CDR3 is TGTGCCAGCAGCCCAGGGTGGTCGGGGTCCGGGGAGCTGTTTTTT.

This clone was counted only a few times. This chain connects TRBV19 to TRBJ2-5; 10 bases line up with TRBD2. The CDR3 loop spans 16 amino acids. Trimming cost V 2 bases and J 2 bases; bases outside gene matches: 5. Germline assignment: CDR1 LNHDA and CDR2 SQIVND (reference sequence). Written as DNA, the CDR3 is TGTGCCAGTAGTATAATTGGACTAGCGGCGCAAGAGACCCAGTACTTC. Protein product: CASSIIGLAAQETQYF.

V gene TRBV28 combines with J gene TRBJ2-1; D is unresolved. This CDR3 is built from 15 residues. Between the trimmed V and J ends, which lost 2 bases and 6 bases, there was a span of 14 bases. Germline V lookup: CDR1 MDHEN, CDR2 SYDVKM. CDR3 coding DNA: TGTGCCAGCAGTTTAGTGTCTCCCACTCCCAATGAGCAGTTCTTC. It yields the protein CASSLVSPTPNEQFF. The whole variable domain, remainder taken from reference TRBV28 and TRBJ2-1, is DVKVTQSSRYLVKRTGEKVFLECVQDMDHENMFWYRQDPGLGLRLIYFSYDVKMKEKGDIPEGYSVSREKKERFSLILESASTNQTSMYLCASSLVSPTPNEQFFGPGTRLTVL.

The chain links TRBV14 to TRBJ2-7; 7 bases are shared with TRBD1. V lost 3 bases, J lost 3 bases, and 11 bases stayed unmatched. Germline V gives CDR1 SGHDN, CDR2 FVKESK. The CDR3 sequence is 16 residues long. CDR3 sequence reads: CASSHGIQGPLYEQYF. Here the CDR3 DNA reads TGTGCCAGCAGCCACGGAATACAGGGGCCCCTCTACGAGCAGTACTTC.

The chain joins TRBV2 to TRBJ2-7, with 7 bases matching TRBD1. Trimming at V came to 1 base and at J to 7 bases, leaving 16 bases not matched to a gene. There are 17 residues in the CDR3. Looked up from germline, CDR1 is SNHLY and CDR2 is FYNNEI. In nucleotides, the CDR3 is TGTGCCAGCAGTGAAGAGAGGGGGCGAACTCTCGAAAGAGAGCAGTACTTC. Amino acid sequence: CASSEERGRTLEREQYF.